This is a list of T cell receptor beta chains from one sample in a study of OX40 agonist ivuxolimab in advanced cancers. The data were produced by immunoSEQ multiplex PCR, yet TCRdb's version contains in-frame clones alone and is incomplete. The sample shows over 55,000 clones, around nine tenths of them seen only once. Sequenced material: CD4+ or CD8+ T cells sorted from blood, taken in a trial of the OX40 agonist ivuxolimab. These receptors originate from an adult with an advanced solid tumor such as melanoma, head and neck, liver or kidney cancer. Each CDR3 is given with its conserved first and last residue. A D gene is named only where the DNA matches it firmly. Clone size, where shown, is once, few, many, or a class for clones that have expanded.

TGTGCCTGGACCCAGGGCTATAATTCACCCCTCCACTTT CAWTQGYNSPLHF - TRBJ1-6 TRBV30 -
TGCGCCAGCAGCCAGGGTCGACTAGCGGGAGTGGGCAATGAGCAGTTCTTC CASSQGRLAGVGNEQFF - TRBJ2-1 TRBV4-3 TRBD2
TGTGCCAGCAGCTCAGGGGCGGGGGAGACCCAGTACTTC CASSSGAGETQYF - TRBJ2-5 TRBV7-3 -
TGTGCCAGCAGCGTAGGCGGGCCCTCCTACGAGCAGTACTTC CASSVGGPSYEQYF - TRBJ2-7 TRBV9 -
TGTGCCAGCAGCTTAGGGCAGGGGAGTGAGCAGTTCTTC CASSLGQGSEQFF - TRBJ2-1 TRBV7-8 -
TGTGCCAGCAGCGTAGAGGGAAGGGCTACGGGGGAGACCCAGTACTTC CASSVEGRATGETQYF - TRBJ2-5 TRBV9 -
TGCGCCAGCAACCCCATAGGGCGGGAGAACACCGGGGAGCTGTTTTTT CASNPIGRENTGELFF few TRBJ2-2 TRBV4-1 -
TGTGCCACCAGCAGAGATTTCCCGGGACAGGGTATAGGAGAGACCCAGTACTTC CATSRDFPGQGIGETQYF - TRBJ2-5 TRBV15 TRBD1
TGTGCCAGCAGCTTGTCAGGGGGCGGGGAAAAACTGTTTTTT CASSLSGGGEKLFF - TRBJ1-4 TRBV5-5 TRBD1
TGTGCCAGCAGCTTCGAGGCCAGCTCTGGAAACACCATATATTTT CASSFEASSGNTIYF - TRBJ1-3 TRBV4-2 -
TGTGCCAGCAGCCCGACAGTATCCCCCGGGGAGCTGTTTTTT CASSPTVSPGELFF - TRBJ2-2 TRBV9 -
TGTGCCAGCAGCTTGGACGGTTATGAGCTGTTTTTT CASSLDGYELFF - TRBJ2-2 TRBV5-4 -
TGTGCCAGCAGTTTCCGGACTTTTCCAAGAACCTACAATGAGCAGTTCTTC CASSFRTFPRTYNEQFF - TRBJ2-1 TRBV28 -
TGTGCCAGCAGCGTAGCTAGCGGGAGGGCCTACGAGCAGTACTTC CASSVASGRAYEQYF few TRBJ2-7 TRBV9 TRBD2
TGTGCCAGCATCCGACAAGACTCATACACCTTC CASIRQDSYTF - TRBJ1-2 TRBV6-1 -
TGTGCCAGCAGCTTAGTTGCTAGCGGTTACAATGAGCAGTTCTTC CASSLVASGYNEQFF - TRBJ2-1 TRBV7-9 TRBD2
TGTGCCAGCAGCTTACGGCGGGGACCCTACGAGCAGTACTTC CASSLRRGPYEQYF medium-sized TRBJ2-7 TRBV7-2 -
TGTGCCAGCAGCCCCAGTGGGCCCAGCCGGGGAAACACCATATATTTT CASSPSGPSRGNTIYF - TRBJ1-3 TRBV4-2 -
TGTGCCAGCAGCCCGGCCGGGAGAAACACCATATATTTT CASSPAGRNTIYF - TRBJ1-3 TRBV7-2 -
TGTGCCAGCACCCGGGGGGGGGCCGAAGATACGCAGTATTTT CASTRGGAEDTQYF - TRBJ2-3 TRBV7-2 TRBD2
TGTGCCTGGAGCGGAAGCGGGACTATTCCGTTCTTC CAWSGSGTIPFF once TRBJ2-1 TRBV30 TRBD2
TGTGCCAGCAGTTTATCAGGGAACGGGGGCTACGAGCAGTACTTC CASSLSGNGGYEQYF - TRBJ2-7 TRBV27 -
TGCAGCGTCGTGACTAGCGTCAATGAGCAGTTCTTC CSVVTSVNEQFF - TRBJ2-1 TRBV29-1 TRBD2
TGTGCCTGGAACGGGGGCGGCTCCTACGAGCAGTACTTC CAWNGGGSYEQYF - TRBJ2-7 TRBV30 -
TGTGCCAGCAGCGTAGTAGCGGGACCAAATGAAAAACTGTTTTTT CASSVVAGPNEKLFF - TRBJ1-4 TRBV9 -
TGTGCCAGCAGTGAAGCACAGGGGAGCTATGGCTACACCTTC CASSEAQGSYGYTF - TRBJ1-2 TRBV6-1 TRBD1
TGTGCAAGTCGCTTAGCTAAAGAAAAATTCTATGGCTACACCTTC CASRLAKEKFYGYTF - TRBJ1-2 TRBV12-2 -
TGTGCCAGCAGTTATACTTCAGGGAACGGCTACACCTTC CASSYTSGNGYTF - TRBJ1-2 TRBV6-5 -
TGCGCCAGCAGCCTGACCCCCGGGACACCGGTCTTC CASSLTPGTPVF - TRBJ1-2 TRBV5-1 -